This TCR beta chain appears in the sequencing data of a study of blood T cell repertoires in COVID-19. Looked up from germline, CDR1 is SGHRS and CDR2 is YFSETQ. The CDR3 runs 13 residues. V lost 4 bases, J lost 3 bases, and 11 bases lay in between. As processed by the authors: Reference gene primer amplification yielded estimated nucleated cell counts. The table came from immunoSEQ multiplex PCR; TCRdb's copy has only in-frame clones and leaves some out. Clone size and the V and J calls come from that table; the DNA yielded D and trimming. The repertoire has some 130,000 clones, 75% to 90% of them found once; the top ten carry about 2.5%.

The sequence derives from a man in his fifties or sixties with active COVID-19. The chain is built from TRBV5-1 and TRBJ2-7; no firm D call. Sequences were obtained from peripheral blood. The CDR3 region has the DNA TGCGCCAGCAGCCGCGAGGTGGGCTACGAGCAGTACTTC. Amino acid sequence: CASSREVGYEQYF.